The text below deals with one T cell receptor beta chain. Germline loops: CDR1 SNHLY, CDR2 FYNNEI. The CDR3 sequence is 13 residues long. Trimming removed 4 bases from V and 2 bases from J, with 8 bases in between. Only in-frame clones appear in the TCRdb table, and some are missing; sequencing was by immunoSEQ multiplex PCR. The top ten hold over 15% of the sample, which has 45,000 to 60,000 clones, 60% to 80% seen once. The data belong to a study of T cells in tumors after PD-1 blockade. Study overall: During anti-PD-1 treatment, some patients continued daily vismodegib 150 mg.

The TCR was taken from a human donor with basal cell carcinoma. This chain joins TRBV2 and TRBJ1-1, with TRBD1 as a possible D gene (5 bases). Sample: PBMCs, taken before anti-PD-1 treatment. Here the CDR3 DNA reads TGTGCCAGCAGTGCAGGGTTAAACACTGAAGCTTTCTTT. Translation gives CASSAGLNTEAFF.